The next 13 T cell receptor delta chains were all read from a single sample in a study of γδ T cells in repeated Plasmodium falciparum infection. TCRdb called clones from the multiplex PCR reads again using CATT. Of tens of thousands of delta-chain clones in the sample, 1.7% were seen once. Gammadelta T cells were flow-sorted from PBMC into Vgamma9/Vdelta2+ and Vdelta2-negative populations for bulk analysis. What was sequenced was gamma-delta T cells from blood. These receptor sequences come from a pool of human donors (malaria-infected and uninfected, not separated).

In this sample, this clone turned up many times. The protein that TCRdb holds for this DNA derives from a much larger clone and differs from the translated DNA at residue 5, which likely indicates a read error; the protein shown here is translated from the DNA. V is TRDV2 and J is TRDJ1; 10 nucleotides match TRDD3. V shed 2 bases, J shed 2 bases, and the junction held 13 bases outside the gene matches. The germline V gene has CDR1 GEAIGNYY and CDR2 EKD. The CDR3 covers 18 residues. The CDR3, as DNA: TGTGCCTGTGACAGGGGGGATACGGCCACATCGCAGACCGATAAACTCATCTTT. Residues: CACDRGDTATSQTDKLIF.

This clone occurred a few times. Given a far larger clone just one base away, this is likely a sequencing read error. Additional DNA sequences in this sample encode the identical CDR3. The gene calls are TRDV2 and TRDJ1; 10 bases are a match to TRDD3. Germline lookup yields CDR1 GEAIGNYY and CDR2 EKD. This CDR3 spans 19 amino acids. CDR3 DNA sequence: TGTGCCTGTGACACCGACCCGTCCCTGGGGGATAAGGGGGCCGACAAACTCATCTTT. Translation: CACDTDPSLGDKGADKLIF.

A remark on this clone: This DNA translates differently at residue 18 from the TCRdb protein, which is that of a much larger clone; a read error is likely, and the protein shown is the DNA's own translation. This chain joins TRDV1 and TRDJ1, with TRDD3 identical over 12 bases. This CDR3 is built from 21 residues. The V gene's germline CDR1 is TSWWSYY and CDR2 QGS. The CDR3 region has the DNA TGTGCTCTTGGGGAACTAGTGACGATAAAGACTGGGGGATACTTAAGCGATGAACTCATCTTT. This encodes CALGELVTIKTGGYLSDELIF.

This clone was observed many times. For this DNA, TCRdb reports the protein of a much larger clone, which diverges at residue 17, most likely from a read error; the protein presented here is translated directly from the DNA. The sample holds other DNA sequences that translate to the same CDR3. This chain links TRDV1 with TRDJ1; 7 nucleotides align to TRDD3. Per the germline V gene, CDR1 is TSWWSYY and CDR2 is QGS. This CDR3 has 19 amino acids. The CDR3 here is CALGEKIIGILTFTDKPIF. CDR3 nucleotides: TGTGCTCTTGGGGAAAAAATTATCGGGATACTAACTTTCACCGACAAACCCATCTTT.

This clone showed up just a few times. The protein in TCRdb stems from a much larger clone and differs at residue 17 from this DNA's translation, likely a read error; here the protein is translated from the DNA. CDR3: CALGLLPDVLGDQPNTGKLIF. In DNA, the CDR3 is TGTGCTCTTGGGCTCCTTCCTGACGTACTGGGGGACCAACCTAACACCGGTAAACTCATCTTT. The V call is TRDV1, the J call TRDJ1, with 9 bases lining up with TRDD3. Germline values: CDR1 TSWWSYY, CDR2 QGS. The CDR3 contains 21 residues.

This clone has a handful of counts. It is likely a read error: a sequence one base away is far more abundant. Within the sample, other DNA sequences also encode this same CDR3. This chain uses TRDV3 with TRDJ1; TRDD3 matches 8 bases. The CDR3 runs to 19 residues. The V gene end was trimmed by 3 bases and the J gene end by 2 bases; junction bases not matched to a gene: 23. Germline loops: CDR1 TVYSNPD, CDR2 GDNSRS (reference sequence). The CDR3 DNA follows: TGTGCCTTCGAGCCCTCCTTTACTCGGGGGGATAGGGGAACCGATAAACTCATCTTT. It codes for CAFEPSFTRGDRGTDKLIF.

About this clone: A single base is all that separates this from a far larger clone, so a read error is likely. The sample carries other DNA sequences with the same CDR3. The V gene call reads TRDV1; no J gene was called; the DNA was not compared with TRDD3, the D call given in the table. The CDR3 is 21 residues long. Germline V gives CDR1 TSWWSYY, CDR2 QGS. Here the CDR3 DNA reads TGTGCTCTTGGGGAAGGTCCCTACTGGGGGCCCCGCACCACCTTGACAGCACAGCTCTTCTTT. This sequence encodes CALGEGPYWGPRTTLTAQLFF.

By its share, this clone is medium-sized (0.01 to 0.1%). The sample holds other DNA sequences that translate to the same CDR3. The V gene is TRDV1, the J gene TRDJ1; 9 bases fit TRDD3. Germline V CDR1 and CDR2: TSWWSYY, QGS. This CDR3 spans 19 amino acids. V was pared by 2 bases and J by 1 base, with 14 bases of the junction left unmatched. This CDR3 reads CALGESPIGGDTSTDKLIF. Written as DNA, the CDR3 is TGTGCTCTTGGGGAATCGCCAATCGGGGGGGATACATCCACCGATAAACTCATCTTT.

This clone showed up just a few times. TCRdb records a much larger clone's protein for this DNA, with a difference at residue 14 that likely arises from a read error; the protein given is the translation of the DNA. The chain couples TRDV3 to TRDJ1; 10 nucleotides align to TRDD3. The germline V gene has CDR1 TVYSNPD and CDR2 GDNSRS (reference sequence). The CDR3 runs to 20 residues. The ends lost 1 base at V and 0 bases at J; junction bases unmatched: 20. The CDR3 region is CAFTAFSQLYWGMDTDKLIF. The CDR3 nucleotides read TGTGCCTTTACGGCCTTCTCCCAATTGTACTGGGGGATGGACACCGATAAACTCATCTTT.

About this clone itself: A read error is the likely source, as a far larger clone sits one nucleotide away. Other DNA sequences in this sample translate to the same CDR3. The chain has TRDV3 and TRDJ1; 8 positions match TRDD3. Germline V CDR1 and CDR2: TVYSNPD, GDNSRS (reference sequence). The ends lost 4 bases at V and 0 bases at J; junction bases unmatched: 28. This CDR3 has 21 amino acids. CDR3 nucleotides: TGTGCCTCTTCGGCCTTCCCGTTTGGGGATACTACTTGTGAATACACCGATAAACTCATCTTT. This gives the protein CASSAFPFGDTTCEYTDKLIF.

This clone has at least ten counts. TCRdb pairs this DNA with a much larger clone's protein that differs at residue 6, likely a read error; the protein shown was translated from the DNA. The chain uses TRDV1 and TRDJ1; perhaps D is TRDD2 or TRDD3 (5 bases each). With 2 bases removed from V and 0 bases from J, the gap between germline ends came to 28 bases. Germline V gene data show CDR1 as TSWWSYY and CDR2 as QGS. There are 21 residues in the CDR3. CDR3 bases: TGTGCTCTTGGGGAAATAGAGGAAGTGCCCATGCCCTACTGGTACACCGATAAACTCATCTTT. It is translated as CALGEIEEVPMPYWYTDKLIF.

The sample holds a few counts of this clone. It is likely a read error: a sequence one base away is far more abundant. Different DNA sequences within this sample yield the same CDR3. This chain connects TRDV3 to TRDJ1, with 7 bases fitting TRDD3. Germline matching of the DNA provided the J gene here, since TCRdb leaves it blank. This CDR3 has 24 residues. CDR1 is TVYSNPD, CDR2 GDNSRS, per germline (reference sequence). The trim removed 2 bases at V and 2 bases at J, leaving 38 bases unmatched. CDR3: CAFRKPKYVHYGGYGRTNTDKLIF. The CDR3 DNA sequence: TGTGCCTTTCGGAAACCAAAATACGTTCATTATGGAGGATACGGTAGAACAAATACCGATAAACTCATCTTT. Using reference TRDV3 and TRDJ1 for the parts outside the CDR3, the full variable domain is CDKVTQSSPDQTVASGSEVVLLCTYDTVYSNPDLFWYRIRPDYSFQFVFYGDNSRSEGADFTQGRFSVKHILTQKAFHLVISPVRTEDSATYYCAFRKPKYVHYGGYGRTNTDKLIFGKGTRVTVEP.

As concerns this clone: It differs at one base from a far larger clone, so likely a read error. The V gene is TRDV1, the J gene TRDJ1; 11 bases are a match to TRDD3. Germline matching of the DNA provided the J gene here, since TCRdb leaves it blank. This CDR3 comprises 19 residues. J gave up 7 bases and V 3 bases, and 19 bases lay outside the gene matches. Germline lookup yields CDR1 TSWWSYY and CDR2 QGS. Here the CDR3 DNA reads TGTGCTCTTGGGGAGCACACTTCCCTCTGGGGGATACACGCCGTTAAACTCATCTTT. Translated: CALGEHTSLWGIHAVKLIF.